This T cell receptor (beta chain) comes out of a study of CD8 T cells in ankylosing spondylitis. Via MiXCR, TCRdb re-called the 5' RACE reads, giving one row per CDR3 protein. The data show roughly 170,000 distinct CDR3 sequences, just over 9.5% seen once. This clonotype came up many times. V was cut by 6 bases and J by 6 bases, with 20 bases left in between. This CDR3 spans 15 amino acids. This clonotype was obtained from a female donor with ankylosing spondylitis or in good health (not recorded which). The V call is TRBV12-3 or TRBV12-4, the J call TRBJ1-1, with D possibly TRBD1 on 5 matching bases. Sequences were obtained from blood, either unsorted or a sorted T cell fraction (not recorded which). The chain's CDR3 is CASSSYILGDAEAFF. CDR3 DNA: TGTGCCAGCAGCTCTTATATTCTCGGGGACGCTGAAGCTTTCTTT.